The count of the clone carrying this T cell receptor beta chain is one. The antigen remains unidentified. The entry originates in a study of cytomegalovirus exposure and HLA in healthy donors. CDR3 length equals 15 residues. Trimming took 6 bases from V and 0 from J, leaving 12 bases between them. Per germline, CDR1 MNHEY and CDR2 SMNVEV (reference sequence). Use of 60 Vbeta and 13 Jbeta primers characterized the PCR. Repertoires were generated with immunoSEQ multiplex PCR, while TCRdb's copy carries only in-frame clones and drops some. The sample records hundreds of thousands of clones, almost 80% being singletons. General study points: TCR beta sequences reportedly predicted most subjects' HLA-A and HLA-B alleles accurately.

The receptor's source is a young man in good health and CMV-seronegative. The V call is TRBV27, the J call TRBJ1-5; D possibly corresponds to TRBD1 (6 bases). Material for sequencing was PBMCs. CDR3 coding DNA: TGTGCCAGCAGAATTAACAGGGTTAGCAATCAGCCCCAGCATTTT. This encodes CASRINRVSNQPQHF.